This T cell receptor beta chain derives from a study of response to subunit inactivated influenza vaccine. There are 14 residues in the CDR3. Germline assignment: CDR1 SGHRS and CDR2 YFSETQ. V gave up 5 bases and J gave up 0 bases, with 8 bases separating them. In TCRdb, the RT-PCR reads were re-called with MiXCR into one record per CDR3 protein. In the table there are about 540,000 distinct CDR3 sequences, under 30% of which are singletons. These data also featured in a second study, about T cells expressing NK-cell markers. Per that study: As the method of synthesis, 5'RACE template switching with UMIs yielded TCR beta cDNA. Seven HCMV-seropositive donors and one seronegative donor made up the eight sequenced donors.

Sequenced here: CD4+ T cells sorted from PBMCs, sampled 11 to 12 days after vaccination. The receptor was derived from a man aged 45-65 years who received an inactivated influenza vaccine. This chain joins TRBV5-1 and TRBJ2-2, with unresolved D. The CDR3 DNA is TGCGCCAGCAGTCCACCAACGAACACCGGGGAGCTGTTTTTT. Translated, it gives CASSPPTNTGELFF.